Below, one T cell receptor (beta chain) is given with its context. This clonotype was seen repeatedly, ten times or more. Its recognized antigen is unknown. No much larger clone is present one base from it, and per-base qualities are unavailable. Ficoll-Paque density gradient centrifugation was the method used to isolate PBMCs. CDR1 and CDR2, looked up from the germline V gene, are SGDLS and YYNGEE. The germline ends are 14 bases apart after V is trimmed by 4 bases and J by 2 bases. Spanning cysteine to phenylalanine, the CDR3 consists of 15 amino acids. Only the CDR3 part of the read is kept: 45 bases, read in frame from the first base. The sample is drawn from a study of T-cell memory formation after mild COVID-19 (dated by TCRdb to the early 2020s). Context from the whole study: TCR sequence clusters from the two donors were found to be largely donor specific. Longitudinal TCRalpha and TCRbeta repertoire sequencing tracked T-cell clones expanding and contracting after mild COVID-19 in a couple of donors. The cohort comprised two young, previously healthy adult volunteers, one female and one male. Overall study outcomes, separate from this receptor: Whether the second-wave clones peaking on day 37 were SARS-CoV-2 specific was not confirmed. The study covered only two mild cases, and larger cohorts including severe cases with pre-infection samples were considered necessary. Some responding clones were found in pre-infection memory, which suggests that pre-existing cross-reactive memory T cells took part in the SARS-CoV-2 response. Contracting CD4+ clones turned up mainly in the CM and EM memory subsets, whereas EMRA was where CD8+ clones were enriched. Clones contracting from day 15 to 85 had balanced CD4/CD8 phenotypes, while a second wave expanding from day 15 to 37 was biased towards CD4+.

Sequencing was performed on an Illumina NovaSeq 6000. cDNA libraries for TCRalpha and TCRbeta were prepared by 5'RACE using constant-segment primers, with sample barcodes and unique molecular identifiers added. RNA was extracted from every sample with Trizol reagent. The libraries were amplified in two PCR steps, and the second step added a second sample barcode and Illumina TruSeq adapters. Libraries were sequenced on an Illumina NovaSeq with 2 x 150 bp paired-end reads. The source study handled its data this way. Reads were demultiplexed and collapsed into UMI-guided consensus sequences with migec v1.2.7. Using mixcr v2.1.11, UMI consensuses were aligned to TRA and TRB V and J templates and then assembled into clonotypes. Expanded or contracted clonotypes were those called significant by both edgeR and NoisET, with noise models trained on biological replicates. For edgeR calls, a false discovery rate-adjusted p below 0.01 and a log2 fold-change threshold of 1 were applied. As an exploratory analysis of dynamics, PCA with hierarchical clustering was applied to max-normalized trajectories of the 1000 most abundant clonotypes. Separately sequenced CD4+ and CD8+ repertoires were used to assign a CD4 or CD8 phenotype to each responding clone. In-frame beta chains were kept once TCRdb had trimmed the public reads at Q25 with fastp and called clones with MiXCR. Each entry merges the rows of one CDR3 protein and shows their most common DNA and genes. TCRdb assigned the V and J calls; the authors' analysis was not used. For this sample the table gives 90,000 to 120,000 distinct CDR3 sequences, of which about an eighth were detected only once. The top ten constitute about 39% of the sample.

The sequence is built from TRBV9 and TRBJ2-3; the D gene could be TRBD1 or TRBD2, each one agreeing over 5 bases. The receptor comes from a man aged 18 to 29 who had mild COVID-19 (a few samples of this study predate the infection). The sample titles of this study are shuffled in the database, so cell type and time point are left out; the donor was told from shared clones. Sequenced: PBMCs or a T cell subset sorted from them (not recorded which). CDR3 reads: CASSPTGAITDTQYF. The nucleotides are TGTGCCAGCAGCCCCACCGGGGCGATCACAGATACGCAGTATTTT.